The 19 T cell receptor beta chains given below trace back to one sample, sequenced in a study of blood T cell repertoires in COVID-19. Some clones are missing from TCRdb's copy, which holds only in-frame ones; the method was immunoSEQ multiplex PCR. The sample has fewer than 250,000 clones, 80% to 95% seen once. The specimen sequenced was peripheral blood. The origin of the receptors is a man in his 60s with COVID-19, enrolled during active disease.

This clone is a singleton in its sample. The V and J genes are TRBV19 and TRBJ1-1; no clear D. The length of the CDR3 is 13 residues. From germline, CDR1 is LNHDA and CDR2 SQIVND (reference sequence). The V gene lost 0 bases and the J gene lost 1 base, with 3 bases spanning the gap. In DNA form, the CDR3 reads TGTGCCAGTAGTATAGACAGGAACACTGAAGCTTTCTTT. This codes for CASSIDRNTEAFF. The whole variable domain, filled in from reference TRBV19 and TRBJ1-1, reads DGGITQSPKYLFRKEGQNVTLSCEQNLNHDAMYWYRQDPGQGLRLIYYSQIVNDFQKGDIAEGYSVSREKKESFPLTVTSAQKNPTAFYLCASSIDRNTEAFFGQGTRLTVV.

Concerning this clone: The sample holds other DNA sequences that translate to the same CDR3. The chain links TRBV19 to TRBJ1-5; no clear D gene. The CDR3 covers 15 residues. Germline CDR1 is LNHDA and CDR2 is SQIVND (reference sequence). The V gene lost 0 bases and the J gene lost 2 bases, with 8 bases spanning the gap. The CDR3 DNA follows: TGTGCCAGTAGTATAGATCGACGGGGCAATCAGCCCCAGCATTTT. This translates into CASSIDRRGNQPQHF.

The V call is TRBV11-2, the J call TRBJ2-7, with a tentative D call TRBD1 (5 bases). There are 15 residues in the CDR3. The V and J ends lost 5 bases and 0 bases respectively, with 14 bases between them. The germline V gene has CDR1 SGHAT and CDR2 FQNNGV. This chain's CDR3 is CASSQIGVSSYEQYF. The DNA of the CDR3 is TGTGCCAGCAGCCAGATAGGGGTCAGCTCCTACGAGCAGTACTTC.

V and J are TRBV5-1 and TRBJ2-3; 14 bases match TRBD2. The CDR3 loop spans 18 amino acids. V was clipped by 0 bases and J by 2 bases; unmatched bases: 5. CDR1 and CDR2 from the germline V gene are SGHRS and YFSETQ. The CDR3 sequence is CASSLAVTSGGDTDTQYF. The CDR3 DNA follows: TGCGCCAGCAGCTTGGCGGTGACTAGCGGGGGGGACACAGATACGCAGTATTTT. The entire variable domain, with the rest obtained from reference TRBV5-1 and TRBJ2-3, is as follows: KAGVTQTPRYLIKTRGQQVTLSCSPISGHRSVSWYQQTPGQGLQFLFEYFSETQRNKGNFPGRFSGRQFSNSRSEMNVSTLELGDSALYLCASSLAVTSGGDTDTQYFGPGTRLTVL.

The chain carries TRBV7-9 and TRBJ1-2; TRBD1 agrees at 9 bases. Germline V gene lookup returns CDR1 SEHNR and CDR2 FQNEAQ (reference sequence). Germline trimming cut 4 bases from V and 5 bases from J; bases unmatched to any gene: 8. The CDR3 contains 15 residues. The CDR3 DNA follows: TGTGCCAGCAGCTCTGGGGACAGGGTAAAATATGGCTACACCTTC. Translating it yields CASSSGDRVKYGYTF. The whole variable domain, remainder taken from reference TRBV7-9 and TRBJ1-2, is DTGVSQNPRHKITKRGQNVTFRCDPISEHNRLYWYRQTLGQGPEFLTYFQNEAQLEKSRLLSDRFSAERPKGSFSTLEIQRTEQGDSAMYLCASSSGDRVKYGYTFGSGTRLTVV.

About this clone: The junction shows a germline mismatch at one end, possibly a read error. The V call is TRBV7-7, the J call TRBJ2-1; 13 bases are shared with TRBD2. The CDR3 contains 16 residues. Germline V lookup: CDR1 SSHAT, CDR2 FNYEAQ (reference sequence). The CDR3 is CASSLRLAGGLDEQFF. The CDR3 DNA reads TGTGCTAGCAGCCTACGACTAGCGGGAGGCCTCGATGAGCAGTTCTTC.

This chain connects TRBV5-6 to TRBJ1-1, with no clear D. The CDR3 has 13 amino acids. The germline V gene encodes CDR1 SGHDT and CDR2 YYEEEE. Trimming left V 0 bases short and J 5 bases short, with 8 bases between. The CDR3, as DNA: TGTGCCAGCAGCTTGGAGCGGGGAACTGAAGCTTTCTTT. This codes for CASSLERGTEAFF.

This sequence joins TRBV18 and TRBJ1-1, with unresolved D. This CDR3 spans 13 amino acids. Between the trimmed V and J ends, which lost 6 bases and 4 bases, there was a span of 12 bases. The germline CDR1 and CDR2 sequences are KGHSH and LQKENI. CDR3 residues: CASSQDMGTEAFF. The DNA for the CDR3 is TGTGCCAGCTCCCAGGATATGGGCACTGAAGCTTTCTTT.

Details on this clone: Other nucleotide sequences from this sample produce the same CDR3. This chain joins TRBV18 and TRBJ1-5; D possibly corresponds to TRBD1 (6 bases). This CDR3 is built from 16 residues. Germline lookup yields CDR1 KGHSH and CDR2 LQKENI. Between the trimmed V and J ends, which lost 1 base and 0 bases, there was a span of 10 bases. CDR3 loop: CASSPQGVYSNQPQHF. Written as DNA, the CDR3 is TGTGCCAGCTCACCACAGGGGGTCTATAGCAATCAGCCCCAGCATTTT. Together with reference TRBV18 and TRBJ1-5, the CDR3 gives the full variable domain: NAGVMQNPRHLVRRRGQEARLRCSPMKGHSHVYWYRQLPEEGLKFMVYLQKENIIDESGMPKERFSAEFPKEGPSILRIQQVVRGDSAAYFCASSPQGVYSNQPQHFGDGTRLSIL.

This clone was picked up a small number of times. The chain employs TRBV9 and TRBJ1-2, with D unresolved. The CDR3 covers 14 residues. Looked up from germline, CDR1 is SGDLS and CDR2 is YYNGEE. Trimming removed 0 bases from V and 4 bases from J, with 10 bases in between. The CDR3: CASSVDNSPYGYTF. In DNA, the CDR3 is TGTGCCAGCAGCGTAGATAACAGTCCCTATGGCTACACCTTC.

This chain uses TRBV24-1 with TRBJ2-7, with 14 bases matching TRBD2. The ends lost 2 bases at V and 11 bases at J; junction bases unmatched: 7. Germline CDR1 is KGHDR and CDR2 is SFDVKD. The CDR3 runs to 15 residues. The CDR3 bases are TGTGCCACCAGTGATTCCGGGACTAGCGGGAGAGTTAAGTACTTC. Protein sequence: CATSDSGTSGRVKYF.

J is TRBJ1-4 and V is TRBV6-2 or TRBV6-3, with D possibly matching TRBD1 (5 bases). The germline V and J ends were trimmed by 2 bases and 5 bases, with 12 bases remaining between them. Germline V gives CDR1 MNHEY, CDR2 SVGEGT. The CDR3 contains 15 residues. The CDR3 loop reads CASSYVGGGNEKLFF. CDR3 bases: TGTGCCAGCAGTTACGTCGGGGGAGGAAATGAAAAACTGTTTTTT.

In nucleotides, the CDR3 is TGTGCCAGCAGCGGAACAGGGGATCAGCCCCAGCATTTT. It is translated as CASSGTGDQPQHF. The chain employs TRBV9 and TRBJ1-5; 7 nucleotides match TRBD1. This CDR3 has 13 amino acids. Germline trimming cut 3 bases from V and 5 bases from J; bases unmatched to any gene: 2. Germline CDR1 reads SGDLS; CDR2 reads YYNGEE.

The CDR3 loop is CASSIAQGRVNTEAFF. The CDR3 region has the DNA TGTGCCAGTAGTATTGCACAGGGTAGGGTGAACACTGAAGCTTTCTTT. This sequence joins TRBV19 and TRBJ1-1, with D maybe TRBD1 (6 bases). CDR3 length: 16 residues. Germline V lookup: CDR1 LNHDA, CDR2 SQIVND (reference sequence). V lost 3 bases to trimming and J lost 0 bases, with 14 bases between them. The full variable domain, rest sourced from reference TRBV19 and TRBJ1-1, is DGGITQSPKYLFRKEGQNVTLSCEQNLNHDAMYWYRQDPGQGLRLIYYSQIVNDFQKGDIAEGYSVSREKKESFPLTVTSAQKNPTAFYLCASSIAQGRVNTEAFFGQGTRLTVV.

This clone was counted only a few times. The V call is TRBV2, the J call TRBJ2-1, with D maybe TRBD1 (6 bases). CDR3 length equals 15 residues. Per the germline V gene, CDR1 is SNHLY and CDR2 is FYNNEI. V shed 5 bases and J shed 4 bases, with 15 bases lying between them. CDR3 protein: CASSNDWGPYNEQFF. The CDR3 DNA reads as TGTGCCAGCAGTAATGACTGGGGGCCGTACAATGAGCAGTTCTTC. The whole variable domain, remainder taken from reference TRBV2 and TRBJ2-1, is EPEVTQTPSHQVTQMGQEVILRCVPISNHLYFYWYRQILGQKVEFLVSFYNNEISEKSEIFDDQFSVERPDGSNFTLKIRSTKLEDSAMYFCASSNDWGPYNEQFFGPGTRLTVL.

The rearrangement uses TRBV4-1 and TRBJ2-4, with D possibly TRBD2 on 5 matching bases. V shed 0 bases and J shed 0 bases, with 9 bases lying between them. The germline V gene encodes CDR1 MGHRA and CDR2 YSYEKL. This CDR3 is 16 amino acids long. CDR3 region: CASSQDHGLAKNIQYF. The CDR3 DNA sequence: TGCGCCAGCAGCCAAGATCATGGACTAGCCAAAAACATTCAGTACTTC.

V is TRBV7-6 and J is TRBJ2-2; a possible D gene is TRBD2 (6 bases). The V end lost 1 base, the J end lost 1 base, and 10 bases lay between the germline ends. Germline lookup yields CDR1 SGHVS and CDR2 FNYEAQ. This CDR3 has 16 residues. The CDR3 DNA sequence: TGTGCCAGCAGCTTAGAGGGGACTGTGAACACCGGGGAGCTGTTTTTT. Translated, it gives CASSLEGTVNTGELFF.

This clone was observed a few times. CDR3 nucleotides: TGTGCCAGCAGTGAAGGACAGTACCCATACTATGGCTACACCTTC. Encoded protein: CASSEGQYPYYGYTF. The rearrangement uses TRBV6-1 and TRBJ1-2; D might be TRBD1 (5 bases). The CDR3 covers 15 residues. Trimming pared 1 base from V and 3 bases from J, leaving 12 bases between. Per the germline V gene, CDR1 is MNHNS and CDR2 is SASEGT.

The chain carries TRBV6-2 or TRBV6-3 and TRBJ2-1; the D gene could be TRBD1 or TRBD2 (7 bases each). The CDR3 length is 16 residues. Trimming left V 6 bases short and J 0 bases short, with 15 bases between. The germline CDR1 and CDR2 sequences are MNHEY and SVGEGT. CDR3 sequence reads: CASSPGGGGSYNEQFF. For the CDR3, the DNA is TGTGCCAGCAGCCCAGGGGGGGGTGGCTCCTACAATGAGCAGTTCTTC.